This entry concerns a single T cell receptor beta chain. This clone is regarded as medium-sized (0.01 to 0.1%). Its recognized antigen is unknown. Base qualities are not at hand, and no much larger clone is one base apart. The CDR3 regions of human TCRbeta chains were analyzed by immunosequencing. On the authors' methods: TCRs in the repertoires were matched against a reference library of SARS-CoV-2-specific TCRs that had been generated with the MIRA antigen-specificity platform. Breadth was defined as the fraction of unique TCRs that were SARS-CoV-2-associated. Depth was defined as the fraction of total T cells that were SARS-CoV-2-associated. Each spike-specific TCR was assigned to its reactive spike region and to a CD4 or CD8 class using the MIRA data. Log10-transformed breadth and depth values were compared by one-way ANOVA with Sidak's multiple comparisons tests. What TCRdb holds here is the immuneACCESS table cut down to in-frame rearrangements. Part of the clones is not present; checked against another copy, under half of the missing clones reflect an unresolved V gene, and the others are unexplained. V, J and clone size are taken as reported in that table, and D and trimming were inferred from the DNA itself. Here the sample has about 89,000 clones; over 80% occur a single time. The top ten constitute under 14% of the sample.

The CDR3 measures 17 amino acids from cysteine to phenylalanine. Only CDR3 DNA is held: 51 bases, read in frame from base 1. The germline V gene (reference sequence) gives CDR1 as LNHNV and CDR2 as YYDKDF. V is reduced by 0 bases and J by 3 bases, leaving a spacing of 16 bases between them. The source of the sample is a study of T cell responses to AZD1222 COVID-19 vaccine (dated by TCRdb to the early 2020s). As for the study more broadly: A total of approximately 250 trial participants underwent TCR sequencing, of whom nearly 210 had received two doses of AZD1222 and approximately 26 had received two doses of the MenACWY control vaccine. Trial participants were enrolled by age into subgroups of 18-55, 56-69 and 70-plus years, and around 150, 29 and 61 TCR-sequenced participants, respectively, were included in these subgroups.

Here is what the overall study found, with its caveats: Reportedly, almost half of the unique spike-specific TCRs recognized epitopes lying outside the regions that are mutated in the B.1.351 and B.1.1.7 variants. Participants were mostly white British and included more females than males, and it was suggested by the authors that clonal diversity may have been underestimated. A significant rise in spike-specific TCR breadth and depth was observed after two AZD1222 doses relative to day 0 and relative to MenACWY recipients. Conclusions about previously exposed vaccinees were limited because only 6 or 7 AZD1222 recipients were SARS-CoV-2 seropositive at baseline. The whole spike protein was spanned by vaccine-associated CD4 TCRs, and dominant responses were seen in regions 160-218 and 743-854. In the small 56-69-year group, the increase in depth fell short of significance, most likely because of low power. No day 14 peak-response samples were available, so repertoires were characterized only after the peak T cell response.

The time point tag for this specimen amounts to: about 28 days (+/-7) after the second vaccine dose. Because spike-specific TCR depth and breadth did not differ between the two schedules, AZD1222 recipients who got a second dose at roughly 4 weeks were pooled with those who got a second dose at roughly 12 weeks. Vaccinee samples came from UK trials COV001 and COV002, including a single-blind randomized controlled phase 2/3 trial of AZD1222 (ChAdOx1 nCoV-19) in healthy adults. For TCRbeta chain sequencing, PBMC samples were collected from trial participants at day 0 and at day 28 after the second dose.

The receptor was derived from an adult who received the AZD1222 COVID-19 vaccine. The sequence links TRBV15 to TRBJ2-3, with TRBD2 tentatively as D gene (6 bases match). The material sequenced was peripheral blood, taken 28 days after the second AZD1222 dose. The CDR3 here reads CATSRDKGGGKTDTQYF. The DNA sequence follows: TGTGCCACCAGCAGAGATAAAGGTGGGGGGAAAACAGATACGCAGTATTTT.